These 7 T cell receptor beta chains were all obtained from the same sample, sequenced in a study of monozygotic twins with inflammatory bowel disease. TCRdb re-called the 5' RACE reads; one entry per CDR3 protein, DNA not given. This repertoire includes about 380,000 distinct CDR3 sequences. The sample taken for sequencing was blood. Receptor source: a human donor with ulcerative colitis or Crohn's disease, or a healthy co-twin of an affected twin (not recorded which).

The chain links TRBV12-3 or TRBV12-4 to TRBJ1-6; TCRdb returns TRBD1, unconfirmable since there is no DNA. This CDR3 has 14 amino acids. The CDR3 spells CASTLGQANSPLHF.

V gene TRBV20-1 combines with J gene TRBJ1-1; TCRdb outputs TRBD1, but without DNA this stays unchecked. The CDR3 is 14 residues long. Germline CDR1 is DFQATT and CDR2 is SNEGSKA (reference sequence). The CDR3 sequence is CSTRLGQTNTEAFF.

The rearrangement joins TRBV6-1 to TRBJ1-5; TCRdb lists TRBD1, though no DNA is available to test this call. Germline-derived CDR1 and CDR2 are MNHNS and SASEGT. The CDR3 loop spans 15 amino acids. This chain's CDR3 is CASSRTGAINQPQHF.

The J gene is TRBJ2-7, the V gene TRBV20-1; TCRdb lists TRBD2, though no DNA is available to test this call. The CDR3 has 15 amino acids. CDR1 is DFQATT and CDR2 is SNEGSKA in the germline V gene (reference sequence). CDR3 protein: CSAREAERASYEQYF.

The chain employs TRBV9 and TRBJ2-3; the D call from TCRdb, TRBD1, cannot be confirmed without DNA. The CDR3 spans 15 residues. The germline gives CDR1 SGDLS, CDR2 YYNGEE. CDR3 protein: CASAAWGIGGDTQYF. The variable domain in full, with the rest retrieved from reference TRBV9 and TRBJ2-3, is DSGVTQTPKHLITATGQRVTLRCSPRSGDLSVYWYQQSLDQGLQFLIQYYNGEERAKGNILERFSAQQFPDLHSELNLSSLELGDSALYFCASAAWGIGGDTQYFGPGTRLTVL.

The chain carries TRBV6-5 and TRBJ1-6. The CDR3 loop spans 13 amino acids. Looked up from germline, CDR1 is MNHEY and CDR2 is SVGAGI. The CDR3: CASSYESDSPLHF.

V and J are TRBV7-2 and TRBJ2-1; TCRdb's assignment of TRBD2 cannot be checked, as there is no DNA. Germline V CDR1 and CDR2: SGHTA, FQGNSA. The CDR3 length is 14 residues. CDR3 loop: CASSGGLTYNEQFF.